This T cell receptor beta chain was observed in a study of T cell responses to AZD1222 COVID-19 vaccine. Study-wide results and caveats: Across spike, vaccine-associated CD4 TCRs were found, dominant at 160-218 and 743-854. Seropositive status at baseline applied to only five or six AZD1222 recipients. Spike-specific TCR breadth and depth grew following two AZD1222 doses.

Germline V CDR1 and CDR2: MDHEN, SYDVKM. The V and J ends lost 4 bases and 8 bases respectively, with 20 bases between them. The CDR3 sequence is 16 residues long. The assay was immunoSEQ multiplex PCR, and TCRdb's table has in-frame clones only and misses some. The table lists approximately 82,000 clones, roughly 92% of them singletons. On this clone: Its target is unknown.

The chain recombines TRBV28 with TRBJ1-4; possibly TRBD1 for D (6 bases). This receptor was taken from an adult who received the AZD1222 COVID-19 vaccine. Sequences were derived from peripheral blood, sampled 28 days after the second AZD1222 dose. DNA of the CDR3: TGTGCCAGCAGTTCTCCTGCCCTGGGGGCCGGCGAAAAACTGTTTTTT. Amino acid sequence: CASSSPALGAGEKLFF.